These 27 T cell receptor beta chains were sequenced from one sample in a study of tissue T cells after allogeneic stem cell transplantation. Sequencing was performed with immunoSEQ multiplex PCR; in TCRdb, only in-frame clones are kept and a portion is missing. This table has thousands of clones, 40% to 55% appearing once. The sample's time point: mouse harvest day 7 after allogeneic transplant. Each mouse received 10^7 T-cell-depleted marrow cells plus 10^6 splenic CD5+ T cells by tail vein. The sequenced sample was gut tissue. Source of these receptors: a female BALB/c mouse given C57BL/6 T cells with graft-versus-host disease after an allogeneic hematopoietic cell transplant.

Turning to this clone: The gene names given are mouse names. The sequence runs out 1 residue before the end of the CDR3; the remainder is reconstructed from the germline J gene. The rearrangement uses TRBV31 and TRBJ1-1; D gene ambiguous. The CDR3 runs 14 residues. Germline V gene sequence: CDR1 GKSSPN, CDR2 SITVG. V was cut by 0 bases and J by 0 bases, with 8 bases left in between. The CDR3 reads CAWSLVQANTEVFF. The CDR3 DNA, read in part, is TGTGCCTGGAGTCTAGTACAAGCAAACACAGAAGTCTTC.

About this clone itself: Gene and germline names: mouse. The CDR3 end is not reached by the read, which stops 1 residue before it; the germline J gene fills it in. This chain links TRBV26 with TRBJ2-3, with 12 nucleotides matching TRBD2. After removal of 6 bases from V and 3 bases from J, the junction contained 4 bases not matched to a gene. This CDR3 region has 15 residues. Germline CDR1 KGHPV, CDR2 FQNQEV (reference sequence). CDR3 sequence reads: CASRTGGARAETLYF. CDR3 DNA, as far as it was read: TGTGCCAGCAGGACTGGGGGGGCGCGGGCAGAAACGCTGTAT. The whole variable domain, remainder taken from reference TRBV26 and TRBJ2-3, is NSKVIQTPRYLVKGQGQKAKMRCIPEKGHPVVFWYQQNKNNEFKFLINFQNQEVLQQIDMTEKRFSAECPSNSPCSLEIQSSEAGDSALYLCASRTGGARAETLYFGSGTRLTVL.

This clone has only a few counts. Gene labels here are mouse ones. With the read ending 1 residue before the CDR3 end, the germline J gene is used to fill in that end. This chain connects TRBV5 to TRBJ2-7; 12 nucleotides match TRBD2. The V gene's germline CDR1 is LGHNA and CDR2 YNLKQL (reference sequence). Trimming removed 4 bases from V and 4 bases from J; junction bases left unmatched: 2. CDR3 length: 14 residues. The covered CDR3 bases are TGTGCCAGCAGCCCGGGACTGGGGGGTTATGAACAGTAC. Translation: CASSPGLGGYEQY. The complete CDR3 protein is CASSPGLGGYEQYF.

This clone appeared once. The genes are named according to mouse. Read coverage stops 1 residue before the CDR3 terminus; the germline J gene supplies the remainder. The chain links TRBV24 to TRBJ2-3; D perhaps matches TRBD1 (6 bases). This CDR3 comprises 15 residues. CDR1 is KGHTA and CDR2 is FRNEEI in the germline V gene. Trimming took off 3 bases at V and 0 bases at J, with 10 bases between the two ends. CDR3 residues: CASSLGTPSAETLYF. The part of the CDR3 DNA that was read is TGTGCCAGCAGTCTTGGGACACCTAGTGCAGAAACGCTGTAT.

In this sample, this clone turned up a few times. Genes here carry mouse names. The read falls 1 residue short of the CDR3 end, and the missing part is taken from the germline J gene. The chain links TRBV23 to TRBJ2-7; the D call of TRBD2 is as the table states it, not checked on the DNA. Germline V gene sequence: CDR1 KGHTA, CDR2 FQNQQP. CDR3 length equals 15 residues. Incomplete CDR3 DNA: TGCTCCAGCAGTCAACGACTGGGGCACTCCTATGAACAGTAC. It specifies CSSSQRLGHSYEQY. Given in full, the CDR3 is CSSSQRLGHSYEQYF. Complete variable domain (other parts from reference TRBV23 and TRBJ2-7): DAAVTQKPRYLIKMKGQEAEMKCIPEKGHTAVFWYQQKQSKELKFLIYFQNQQPLDQIDMVKERFSAVCPSSSLCSLGIRTCEAEDSALYLCSSSQRLGHSYEQYFGPGTRLTVL.

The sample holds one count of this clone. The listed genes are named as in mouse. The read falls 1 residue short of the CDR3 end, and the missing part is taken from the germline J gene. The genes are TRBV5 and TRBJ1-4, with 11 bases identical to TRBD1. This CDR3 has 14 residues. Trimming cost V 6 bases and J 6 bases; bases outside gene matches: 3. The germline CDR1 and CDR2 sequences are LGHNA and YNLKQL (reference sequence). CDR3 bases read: TGTGCCAGCAGTCGGGACAGGGGGGACGAAAGATTATTT. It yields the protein CASSRDRGDERLF. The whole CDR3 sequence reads CASSRDRGDERLFF.

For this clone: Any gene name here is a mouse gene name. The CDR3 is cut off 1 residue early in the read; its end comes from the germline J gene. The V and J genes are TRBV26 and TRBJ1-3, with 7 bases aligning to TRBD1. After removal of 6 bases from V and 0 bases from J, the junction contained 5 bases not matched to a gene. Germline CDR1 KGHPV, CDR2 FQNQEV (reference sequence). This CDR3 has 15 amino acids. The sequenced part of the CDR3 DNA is TGTGCCAGCAGGCGGGACAGTCATTCTGGAAATACGCTCTAT. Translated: CASRRDSHSGNTLY. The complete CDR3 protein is CASRRDSHSGNTLYF.

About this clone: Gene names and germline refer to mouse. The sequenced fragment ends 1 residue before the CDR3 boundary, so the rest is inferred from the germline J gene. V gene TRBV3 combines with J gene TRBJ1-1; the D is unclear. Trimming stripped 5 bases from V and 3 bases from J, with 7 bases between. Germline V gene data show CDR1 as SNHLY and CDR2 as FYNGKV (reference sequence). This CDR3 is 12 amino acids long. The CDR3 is CASSRRDTEVFF. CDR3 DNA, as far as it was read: TGTGCCAGCAGCCGCCGGGACACAGAAGTCTTC.

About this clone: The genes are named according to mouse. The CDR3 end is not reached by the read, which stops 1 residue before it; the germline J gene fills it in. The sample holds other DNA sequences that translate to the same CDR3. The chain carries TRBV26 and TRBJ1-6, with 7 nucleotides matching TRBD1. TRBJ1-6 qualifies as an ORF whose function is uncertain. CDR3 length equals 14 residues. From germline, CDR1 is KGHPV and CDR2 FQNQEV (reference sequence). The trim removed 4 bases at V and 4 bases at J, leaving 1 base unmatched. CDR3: CASSPGQYNSPLYF. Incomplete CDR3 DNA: TGTGCCAGCAGTCCGGGACAGTATAATTCGCCCCTCTAC.

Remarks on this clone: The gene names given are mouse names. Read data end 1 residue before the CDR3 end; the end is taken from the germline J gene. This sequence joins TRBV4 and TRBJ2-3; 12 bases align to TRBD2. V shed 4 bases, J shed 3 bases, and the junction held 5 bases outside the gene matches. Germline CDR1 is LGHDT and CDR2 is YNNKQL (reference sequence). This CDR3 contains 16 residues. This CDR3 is CASSFDWGGWAETLYF. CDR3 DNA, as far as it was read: TGTGCCAGCAGCTTTGACTGGGGGGGCTGGGCAGAAACGCTGTAT.

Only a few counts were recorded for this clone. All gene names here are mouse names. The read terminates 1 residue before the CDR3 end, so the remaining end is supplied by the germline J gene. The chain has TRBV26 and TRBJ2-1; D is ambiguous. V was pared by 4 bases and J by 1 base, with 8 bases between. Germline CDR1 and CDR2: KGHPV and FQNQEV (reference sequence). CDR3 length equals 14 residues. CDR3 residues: CASSRAGNYAEQFF. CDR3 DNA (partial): TGTGCCAGCAGTCGAGCGGGGAACTATGCTGAGCAGTTC.

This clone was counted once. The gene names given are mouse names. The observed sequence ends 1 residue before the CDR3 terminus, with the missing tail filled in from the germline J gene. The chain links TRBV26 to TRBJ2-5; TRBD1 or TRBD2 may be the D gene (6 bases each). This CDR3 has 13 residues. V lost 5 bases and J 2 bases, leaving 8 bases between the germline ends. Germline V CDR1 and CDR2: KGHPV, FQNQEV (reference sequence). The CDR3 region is CASSGGGQDTQYF. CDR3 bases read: TGTGCCAGCAGTGGGGGCGGCCAAGACACCCAGTAC. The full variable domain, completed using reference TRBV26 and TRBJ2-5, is NSKVIQTPRYLVKGQGQKAKMRCIPEKGHPVVFWYQQNKNNEFKFLINFQNQEVLQQIDMTEKRFSAECPSNSPCSLEIQSSEAGDSALYLCASSGGGQDTQYFGPGTRLLVL.

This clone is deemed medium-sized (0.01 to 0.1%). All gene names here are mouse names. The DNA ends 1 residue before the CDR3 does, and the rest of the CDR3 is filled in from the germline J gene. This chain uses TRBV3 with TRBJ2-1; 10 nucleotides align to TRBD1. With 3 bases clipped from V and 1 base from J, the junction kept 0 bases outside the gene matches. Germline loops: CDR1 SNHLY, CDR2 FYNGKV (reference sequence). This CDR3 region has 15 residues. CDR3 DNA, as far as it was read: TGTGCCAGCAGCTTGGGACAGGGGAACTATGCTGAGCAGTTC. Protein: CASSLGQGNYAEQF. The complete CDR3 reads CASSLGQGNYAEQFF.

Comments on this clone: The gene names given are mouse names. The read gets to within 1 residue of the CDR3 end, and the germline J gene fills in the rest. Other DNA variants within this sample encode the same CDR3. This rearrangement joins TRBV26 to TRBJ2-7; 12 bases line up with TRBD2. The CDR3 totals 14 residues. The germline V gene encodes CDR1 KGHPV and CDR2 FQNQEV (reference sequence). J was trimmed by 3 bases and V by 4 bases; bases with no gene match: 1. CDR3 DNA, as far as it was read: TGTGCCAGCAGTCGGACTGGGGGGGGCTATGAACAGTAC. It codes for CASSRTGGGYEQY. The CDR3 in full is CASSRTGGGYEQYF. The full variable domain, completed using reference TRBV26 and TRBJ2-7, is NSKVIQTPRYLVKGQGQKAKMRCIPEKGHPVVFWYQQNKNNEFKFLINFQNQEVLQQIDMTEKRFSAECPSNSPCSLEIQSSEAGDSALYLCASSRTGGGYEQYFGPGTRLTVL.

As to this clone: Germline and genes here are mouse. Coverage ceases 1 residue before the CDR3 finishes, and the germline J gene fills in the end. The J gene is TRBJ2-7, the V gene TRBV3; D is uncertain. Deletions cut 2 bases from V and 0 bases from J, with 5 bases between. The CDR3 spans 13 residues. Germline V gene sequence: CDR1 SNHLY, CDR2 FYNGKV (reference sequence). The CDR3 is CASSLRISYEQYF. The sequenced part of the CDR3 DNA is TGTGCCAGCAGCTTAAGAATCTCCTATGAACAGTAC. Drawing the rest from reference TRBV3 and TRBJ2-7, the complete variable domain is GPKVLQIPSHQIIDMGQMVTLNCDPVSNHLYFYWYKQILGQQMEFLVNFYNGKVMEKSKLFKDQFSVERPDGSYFTLKIQPTALEDSAVYFCASSLRISYEQYFGPGTRLTVL.

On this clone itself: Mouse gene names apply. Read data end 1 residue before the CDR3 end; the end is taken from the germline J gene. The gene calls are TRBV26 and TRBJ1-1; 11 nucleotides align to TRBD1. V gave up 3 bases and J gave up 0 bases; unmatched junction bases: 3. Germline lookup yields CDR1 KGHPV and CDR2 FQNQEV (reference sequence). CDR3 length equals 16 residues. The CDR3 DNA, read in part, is TGTGCCAGCAGTCTAGGGACAGGGGGGCCAAACACAGAAGTCTTC. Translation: CASSLGTGGPNTEVF. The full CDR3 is CASSLGTGGPNTEVFF.

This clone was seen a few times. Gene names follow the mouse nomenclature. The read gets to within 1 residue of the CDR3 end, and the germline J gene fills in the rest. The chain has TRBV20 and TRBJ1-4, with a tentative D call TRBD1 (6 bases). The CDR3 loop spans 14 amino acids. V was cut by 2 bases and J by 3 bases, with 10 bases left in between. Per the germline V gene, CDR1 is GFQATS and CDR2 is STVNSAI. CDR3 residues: CGARTGRANERLFF. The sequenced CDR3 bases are TGTGGTGCTAGGACAGGGAGGGCCAACGAAAGATTATTT.

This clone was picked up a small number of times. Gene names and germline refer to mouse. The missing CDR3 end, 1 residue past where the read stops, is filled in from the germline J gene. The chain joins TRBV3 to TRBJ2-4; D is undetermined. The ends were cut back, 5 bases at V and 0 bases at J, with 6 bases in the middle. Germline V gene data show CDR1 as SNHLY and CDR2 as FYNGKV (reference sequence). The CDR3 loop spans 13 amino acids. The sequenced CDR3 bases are TGTGCCAGCAGCGGCAGTAGTCAAAACACCTTGTAC. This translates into CASSGSSQNTLY. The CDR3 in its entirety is CASSGSSQNTLYF.

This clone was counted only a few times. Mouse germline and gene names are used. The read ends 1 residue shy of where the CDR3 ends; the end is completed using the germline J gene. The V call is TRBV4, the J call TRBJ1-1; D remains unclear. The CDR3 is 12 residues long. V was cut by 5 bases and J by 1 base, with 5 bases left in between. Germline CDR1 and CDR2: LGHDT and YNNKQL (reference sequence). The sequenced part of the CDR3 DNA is TGTGCCAGCAGCCTCAGGAACACAGAAGTCTTC. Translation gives CASSLRNTEVF. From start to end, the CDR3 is CASSLRNTEVFF.

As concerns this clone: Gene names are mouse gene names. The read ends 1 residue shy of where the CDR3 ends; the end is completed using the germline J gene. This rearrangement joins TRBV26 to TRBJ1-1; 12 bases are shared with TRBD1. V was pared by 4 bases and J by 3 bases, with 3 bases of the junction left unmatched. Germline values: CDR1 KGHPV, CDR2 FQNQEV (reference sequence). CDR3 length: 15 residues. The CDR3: CASSRGQGAYTEVFF. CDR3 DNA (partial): TGTGCCAGCAGTCGGGGACAGGGGGCTTACACAGAAGTCTTC. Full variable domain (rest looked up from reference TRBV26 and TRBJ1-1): NSKVIQTPRYLVKGQGQKAKMRCIPEKGHPVVFWYQQNKNNEFKFLINFQNQEVLQQIDMTEKRFSAECPSNSPCSLEIQSSEAGDSALYLCASSRGQGAYTEVFFGKGTRLTVV.

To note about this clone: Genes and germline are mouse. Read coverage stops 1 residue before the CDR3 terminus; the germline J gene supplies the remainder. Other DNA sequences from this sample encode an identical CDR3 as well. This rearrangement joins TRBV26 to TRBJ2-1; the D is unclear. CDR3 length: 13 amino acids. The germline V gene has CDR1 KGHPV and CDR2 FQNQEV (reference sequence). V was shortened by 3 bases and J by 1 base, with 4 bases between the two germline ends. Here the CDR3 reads CASSLQNYAEQFF. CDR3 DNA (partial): TGTGCCAGCAGTCTCCAAAACTATGCTGAGCAGTTC.

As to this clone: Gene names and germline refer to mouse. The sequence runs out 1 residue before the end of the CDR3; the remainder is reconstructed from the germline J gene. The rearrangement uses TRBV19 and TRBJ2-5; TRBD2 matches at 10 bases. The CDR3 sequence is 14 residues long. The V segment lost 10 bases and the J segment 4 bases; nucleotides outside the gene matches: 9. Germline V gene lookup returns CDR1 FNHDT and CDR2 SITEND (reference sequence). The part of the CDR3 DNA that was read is TGTGCCCCCCCACTGGGGGGGGCGGAAGACACCCAGTAC. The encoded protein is CAPPLGGAEDTQY. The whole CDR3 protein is CAPPLGGAEDTQYF. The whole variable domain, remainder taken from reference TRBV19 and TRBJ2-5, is GGIITQTPKFLIGQEGQKLTLKCQQNFNHDTMYWYRQDSGKGLRLIYYSITENDLQKGDLSEGYDASREKKSSFSLTVTSAQKNEMAVFLCAPPLGGAEDTQYFGPGTRLLVL.

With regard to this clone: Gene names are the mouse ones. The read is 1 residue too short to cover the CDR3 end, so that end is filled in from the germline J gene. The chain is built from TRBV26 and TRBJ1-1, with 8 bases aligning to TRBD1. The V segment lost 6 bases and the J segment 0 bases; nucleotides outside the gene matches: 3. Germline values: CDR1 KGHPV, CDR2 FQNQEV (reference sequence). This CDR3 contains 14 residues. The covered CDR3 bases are TGTGCCAGCAGCTCGGGACAGGCAAACACAGAAGTCTTC. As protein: CASSSGQANTEVF. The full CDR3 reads CASSSGQANTEVFF.

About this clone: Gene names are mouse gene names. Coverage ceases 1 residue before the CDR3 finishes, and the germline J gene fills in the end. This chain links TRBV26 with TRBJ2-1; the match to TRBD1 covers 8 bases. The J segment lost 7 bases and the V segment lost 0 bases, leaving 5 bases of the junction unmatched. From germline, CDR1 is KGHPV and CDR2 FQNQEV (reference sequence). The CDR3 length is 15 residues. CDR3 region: CASSLSQGAGAEQFF. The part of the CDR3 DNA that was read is TGTGCCAGCAGTCTGTCTCAGGGGGCGGGGGCTGAGCAGTTC.

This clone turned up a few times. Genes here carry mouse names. CDR3 amino acids: CAWSLGSSSAETLYF. The sequenced part of the CDR3 DNA is TGTGCCTGGAGTCTGGGGTCATCTAGTGCAGAAACGCTGTAT. V is TRBV31 and J is TRBJ2-3; D gene uncertain. The observed sequence ends 1 residue before the CDR3 terminus, with the missing tail filled in from the germline J gene. The germline gives CDR1 GKSSPN, CDR2 SITVG. The CDR3 consists of 15 residues. The V end lost 0 bases, the J end lost 0 bases, and 10 bases lay between the germline ends.

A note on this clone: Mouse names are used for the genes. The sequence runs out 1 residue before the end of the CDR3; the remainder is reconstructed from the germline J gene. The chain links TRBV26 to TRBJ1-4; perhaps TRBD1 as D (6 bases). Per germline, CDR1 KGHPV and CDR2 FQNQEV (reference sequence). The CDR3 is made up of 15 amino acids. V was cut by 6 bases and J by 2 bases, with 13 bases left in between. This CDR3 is CASSAGGTSNERLFF. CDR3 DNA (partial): TGTGCCAGCAGCGCGGGCGGGACATCCAACGAAAGATTATTT.

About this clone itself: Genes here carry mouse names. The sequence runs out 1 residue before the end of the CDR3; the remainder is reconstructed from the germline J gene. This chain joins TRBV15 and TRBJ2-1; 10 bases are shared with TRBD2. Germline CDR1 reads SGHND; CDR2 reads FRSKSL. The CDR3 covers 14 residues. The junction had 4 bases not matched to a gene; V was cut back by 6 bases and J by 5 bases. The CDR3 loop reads CASRLGGRDAEQFF. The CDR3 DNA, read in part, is TGTGCCAGCAGGCTGGGGGGGCGCGATGCTGAGCAGTTC. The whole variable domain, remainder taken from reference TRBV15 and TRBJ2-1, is DAGVTQTPRHEVAEKGQTIILKCEPVSGHNDLFWYRQTKIQGLELLSYFRSKSLMEDGGAFKDRFKAEMLNSSFSTLKIQPTEPKDSAVYLCASRLGGRDAEQFFGPGTRLTVL.